The 16 T cell receptor beta chains below come from one sample, sequenced in a study of cytomegalovirus exposure and HLA in healthy donors (dated by TCRdb to 2016 to 2017). The library was built by means of the immunoSEQ multiplex PCR assay. For the multiplex PCR, a mixture combining 60 forward primers for TCR Vbeta segments and 13 reverse primers for TCR Jbeta segments was used. In TCRdb, the immuneACCESS table is reduced to in-frame sequences with V and J assigned. These tables do not hold every clone; where another copy was compared, an unresolved V gene accounts for under half, and the others remain unexplained. A total of 300,000 or so clones appear in this sample, just under 85% of them only once. Clones ranked in the top ten supply 1.5% to 2.5% of the sample. The sample consisted of PBMCs. These receptors originate from a woman in her thirties or forties in good health and CMV-seropositive.

The V and J genes are TRBV4-1 and TRBJ2-7; D might be TRBD1 (5 bases). Germline values: CDR1 MGHRA, CDR2 YSYEKL. This CDR3 has 13 residues. The V end was cut by 0 bases, the J end by 4 bases, with 7 bases between. The CDR3 sequence: CASSQEAGYEQYF. The CDR3 nucleotides read TGCGCCAGCAGCCAAGAAGCAGGGTACGAGCAGTACTTC.

V gene TRBV19 combines with J gene TRBJ2-7, with D possibly matching TRBD1 (6 bases). This CDR3 spans 13 amino acids. The V end lost 1 base, the J end lost 6 bases, and 10 bases lay between the germline ends. CDR1 and CDR2 from the germline V gene are LNHDA and SQIVND (reference sequence). CDR3 in DNA: TGTGCCAGTAGTATAGCATTAGGGGGCGAGCAGTACTTC. Translating it yields CASSIALGGEQYF.

The V call is TRBV11-2, the J call TRBJ2-2; 9 nucleotides line up with TRBD2. Losses at the gene ends were 6 bases for V and 7 bases for J; bases not matched to a gene: 9. The CDR3 extends over 15 amino acids. CDR1 SGHAT and CDR2 FQNNGV come from the germline V gene. The CDR3 bases are TGTGCCAGCAGGCCGGGACTAGCCTATAACGGGGAGCTGTTTTTT. Translation gives CASRPGLAYNGELFF.

The sample holds one count of this clone. J is TRBJ1-2 and V is TRBV29-1; D might be TRBD1 (6 bases). Per the germline V gene, CDR1 is SQVTM and CDR2 is ANQGSEA. The V and J ends lost 4 bases and 6 bases respectively, with 12 bases between them. CDR3 length equals 12 residues. The CDR3 spells CSVVGGGNGYTF. CDR3 coding DNA: TGCAGCGTTGTCGGCGGGGGCAATGGCTACACCTTC.

This chain uses TRBV5-1 with TRBJ2-7; weak D call: TRBD1 (5 bases). Looked up from germline, CDR1 is SGHRS and CDR2 is YFSETQ. Between the trimmed V and J ends, which lost 1 base and 0 bases, there was a span of 11 bases. The CDR3 is 15 amino acids. The chain's CDR3 is CASSLQGGVSYEQYF. As DNA, the CDR3 is TGCGCCAGCAGCTTGCAGGGTGGGGTCTCCTACGAGCAGTACTTC.

This clone was counted between two and nine times. CDR3 protein: CSAPLGYEQYF. The CDR3, as DNA: TGCAGTGCACCCCTAGGCTACGAGCAGTACTTC. V usage is TRBV20-1 and J usage is TRBJ2-7; D is unclear. Per the germline V gene, CDR1 is DFQATT and CDR2 is SNEGSKA (reference sequence). V lost 6 bases and J lost 3, with 9 bases in between. The CDR3 runs 11 residues.

This rearrangement joins TRBV2 to TRBJ1-2, with no clear D. The CDR3 extends over 13 amino acids. V was shortened by 2 bases and J by 8 bases, with 12 bases between the two germline ends. Germline CDR1 reads SNHLY; CDR2 reads FYNNEI. The CDR3 loop is CASSEYFIYGYTF. Here the CDR3 DNA reads TGTGCCAGCAGTGAATACTTTATCTACGGCTACACCTTC.

This clone appeared a single time. The CDR3 DNA reads TGTGCCAGCAGTTTATTTTGGCGGGGGTCGAATGAGCAGTTCTTC. Translation gives CASSLFWRGSNEQFF. The gene calls are TRBV28 and TRBJ2-1; 7 positions agree with TRBD2. Trimming took 1 base from V and 7 from J; bases not matched to a gene: 7. The germline V gene encodes CDR1 MDHEN and CDR2 SYDVKM. This CDR3 contains 15 residues.

The chain employs TRBV30 and TRBJ1-3; possibly TRBD1 for D (5 bases). V was trimmed by 3 bases and J by 4 bases, leaving 10 bases between them. Germline V CDR1 and CDR2: GTSNPN, SVGIG (reference sequence). CDR3 length equals 13 residues. The CDR3 bases are TGTGCCTGGAGGGGGGGACCCGGAAACACCATATATTTT. Its translation is CAWRGGPGNTIYF.

As regards this clone: Its ends do not fully match the called genes, so a read error is possible. J is TRBJ2-5 and V is TRBV7-9; a weak D match, TRBD2 (5 bases). Germline CDR1 SEHNR, CDR2 FQNEAQ (reference sequence). The CDR3 is 12 residues long. In nucleotides, the CDR3 is TGTGCCAGCAGCTCCTCGAGGGCAAGAGCGGACTTC. Encoded protein: CASSSSRARADF.

The rearrangement uses TRBV7-3 and TRBJ2-2; no clear D. The CDR3 has 15 residues. Germline CDR1 reads SGHTA; CDR2 reads FQGTGA. The V gene lost 0 bases and the J gene lost 4 bases, with 9 bases spanning the gap. CDR3 sequence: CASSLTGAGTGELFF. DNA of the CDR3: TGTGCCAGCAGCTTAACGGGCGCAGGCACCGGGGAGCTGTTTTTT.

The chain links TRBV19 to TRBJ2-3, with D perhaps matching TRBD2 (6 bases). V was pared by 5 bases and J by 2 bases, with 17 bases between. Germline V CDR1 and CDR2: LNHDA, SQIVND (reference sequence). The CDR3 is 16 residues long. In nucleotides, the CDR3 is TGTGCCAGTAGTCGTTCTGAGACTAGATTCACAGATACGCAGTATTTT. Translated, it gives CASSRSETRFTDTQYF.

This chain joins TRBV30 and TRBJ2-5; no clear D gene. The ends were cut back, 7 bases at V and 4 bases at J, with 7 bases in the middle. Germline V gene lookup returns CDR1 GTSNPN and CDR2 SVGIG (reference sequence). The CDR3 loop spans 10 amino acids. The CDR3 protein is CAYLGETQYF. The CDR3, as DNA: TGTGCCTACCTCGGAGAGACCCAGTACTTC. The full variable domain, with the rest looked up from reference TRBV30 and TRBJ2-5, is SQTIHQWPATLVQPVGSPLSLECTVEGTSNPNLYWYRQAAGRGLQLLFYSVGIGQISSEVPQNLSASRPQDRQFILSSKKLLLSDSGFYLCAYLGETQYFGPGTRLLVL.

This chain uses TRBV28 with TRBJ1-1, with D unclear. CDR3 size: 12 residues. The V gene's germline CDR1 is MDHEN and CDR2 SYDVKM. Trimming pared 8 bases from V and 5 bases from J, leaving 12 bases between. The CDR3, as DNA: TGTGCCAGCTCCGAGGAATGGACTGAAGCTTTCTTT. The encoded protein is CASSEEWTEAFF.

This chain's CDR3 is CASSLDRTTTEAFF. The DNA for the CDR3 is TGTGCCAGCAGCTTAGACAGGACTACGACAGAAGCTTTCTTT. The rearrangement uses TRBV7-2 and TRBJ1-1, with D tentatively TRBD1 (5 bases). Trimming cost V 1 base and J 8 bases, with 14 bases left between them. This CDR3 has 14 amino acids. Germline V gene data show CDR1 as SGHTA and CDR2 as FQGNSA.

This chain uses TRBV5-1 with TRBJ2-4; weak D call: TRBD1 (5 bases). Germline loops: CDR1 SGHRS, CDR2 YFSETQ. Trimming shortened V by 0 bases and J by 12 bases, and 19 bases separated the two germline ends. CDR3 length: 15 residues. The CDR3 DNA reads TGCGCCAGCAGCTTGGCTGGCTATGAATTTGACAGTCAGTACTTC. It codes for CASSLAGYEFDSQYF.